Sequencing of this T cell receptor beta chain was carried out in a study of chemoradiotherapy in HPV16-positive cancers. Repeated repertoire sampling spanned the course of chemoradiotherapy. Worth noting for this clone: No antigen is known for it.

Findings and limits, study-wide: For HPV16-positive patients, expanding HPV-responsive T cells associated with longer recurrence-free survival.

TCRdb's copy holds only in-frame clones and misses some; the assay was immunoSEQ multiplex PCR. The data show about 8,100 clones, 71% seen once. The biological material was taken from a patient who underwent chemoradiotherapy. This TCR came from a human donor with HPV-associated anogenital cancer.

The CDR3 DNA reads TGTGCTTCGGGGGGGCGTCGTACAGATACGCAGTATTTT. Translating gives CASGGRRTDTQYF. The gene calls are TRBV9 and TRBJ2-3; 8 nucleotides agree with TRBD2. In germline, CDR1 is SGDLS, CDR2 YYNGEE. The CDR3 length is 13 residues. The whole variable domain, remainder taken from reference TRBV9 and TRBJ2-3, is DSGVTQTPKHLITATGQRVTLRCSPRSGDLSVYWYQQSLDQGLQFLIQYYNGEERAKGNILERFSAQQFPDLHSELNLSSLELGDSALYFCASGGRRTDTQYFGPGTRLTVL.